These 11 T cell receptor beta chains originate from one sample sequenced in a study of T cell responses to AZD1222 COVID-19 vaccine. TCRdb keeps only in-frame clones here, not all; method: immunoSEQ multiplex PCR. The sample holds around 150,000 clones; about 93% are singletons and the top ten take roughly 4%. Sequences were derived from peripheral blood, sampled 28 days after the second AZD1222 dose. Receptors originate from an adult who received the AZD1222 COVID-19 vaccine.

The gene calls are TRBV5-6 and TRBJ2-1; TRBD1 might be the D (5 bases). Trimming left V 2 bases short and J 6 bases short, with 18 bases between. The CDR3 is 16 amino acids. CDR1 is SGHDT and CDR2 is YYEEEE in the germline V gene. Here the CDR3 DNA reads TGTGCCAGCAGCTTCTGGGGCATAGAGACGGGCAATGAGCAGTTCTTC. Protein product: CASSFWGIETGNEQFF.

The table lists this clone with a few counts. Here the CDR3 reads CSVVRPLGETQYF. The CDR3 DNA follows: TGCAGCGTTGTAAGGCCCTTGGGGGAGACCCAGTACTTC. This sequence joins TRBV29-1 and TRBJ2-5; D remains ambiguous. Germline CDR1 SQVTM, CDR2 ANQGSEA. The CDR3 extends over 13 amino acids. Between the trimmed V and J ends, which lost 4 bases and 5 bases, there was a span of 14 bases.

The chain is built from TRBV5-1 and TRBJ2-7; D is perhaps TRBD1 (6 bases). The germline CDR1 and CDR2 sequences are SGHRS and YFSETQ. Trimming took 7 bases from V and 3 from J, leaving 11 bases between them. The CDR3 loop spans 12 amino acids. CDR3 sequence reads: CASGGSNYEQYF. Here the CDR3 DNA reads TGCGCCAGCGGGGGCAGTAACTACGAGCAGTACTTC.

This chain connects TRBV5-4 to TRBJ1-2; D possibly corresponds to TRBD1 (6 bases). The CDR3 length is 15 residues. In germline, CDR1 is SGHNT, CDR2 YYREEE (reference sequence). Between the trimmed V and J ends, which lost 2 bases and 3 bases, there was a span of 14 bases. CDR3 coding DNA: TGTGCCAGCAGCTTCGGGGACAAACCTCACTATGGCTACACCTTC. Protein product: CASSFGDKPHYGYTF.

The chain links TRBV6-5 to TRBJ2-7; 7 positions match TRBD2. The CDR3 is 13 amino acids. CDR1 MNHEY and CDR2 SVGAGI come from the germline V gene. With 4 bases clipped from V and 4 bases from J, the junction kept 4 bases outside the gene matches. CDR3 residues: CASSWDYLYEQYF. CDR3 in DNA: TGTGCCAGCAGTTGGGACTACCTATACGAGCAGTACTTC.

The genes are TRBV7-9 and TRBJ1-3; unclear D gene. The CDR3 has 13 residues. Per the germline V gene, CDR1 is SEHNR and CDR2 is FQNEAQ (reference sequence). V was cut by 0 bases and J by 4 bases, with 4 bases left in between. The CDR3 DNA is TGTGCCAGCAGCTTAGCCGAGGGAAACACCATATATTTT. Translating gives CASSLAEGNTIYF.

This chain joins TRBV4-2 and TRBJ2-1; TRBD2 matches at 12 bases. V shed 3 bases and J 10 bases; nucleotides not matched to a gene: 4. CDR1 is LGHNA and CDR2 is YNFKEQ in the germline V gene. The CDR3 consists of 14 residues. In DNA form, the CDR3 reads TGTGCCAGCAGCCACCGGACTAGCGGGGCGGAGCAGTTCTTC. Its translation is CASSHRTSGAEQFF.

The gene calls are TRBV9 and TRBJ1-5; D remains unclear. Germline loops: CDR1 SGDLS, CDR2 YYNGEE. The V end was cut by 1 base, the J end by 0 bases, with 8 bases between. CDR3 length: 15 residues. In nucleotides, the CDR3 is TGTGCCAGCAGCGTAACGGCCGCTAGCAATCAGCCCCAGCATTTT. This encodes CASSVTAASNQPQHF.

CDR3 nucleotide sequence: TGTGCCAGCTCACCCTCGGACAAGCACTATGGCTACACCTTC. Protein sequence: CASSPSDKHYGYTF. The genes are TRBV18 and TRBJ1-2; TRBD1 might be the D (5 bases). Germline V lookup: CDR1 KGHSH, CDR2 LQKENI. The CDR3 contains 14 residues. V shed 3 bases and J shed 3 bases, with 11 bases lying between them.

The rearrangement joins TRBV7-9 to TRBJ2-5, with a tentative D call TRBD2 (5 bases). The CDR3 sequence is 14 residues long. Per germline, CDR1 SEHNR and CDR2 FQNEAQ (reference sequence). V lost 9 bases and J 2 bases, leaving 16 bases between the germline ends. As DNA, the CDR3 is TGTGCCAGTTCATGGACGGGAACTCAAGAGACCCAGTACTTC. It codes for CASSWTGTQETQYF.

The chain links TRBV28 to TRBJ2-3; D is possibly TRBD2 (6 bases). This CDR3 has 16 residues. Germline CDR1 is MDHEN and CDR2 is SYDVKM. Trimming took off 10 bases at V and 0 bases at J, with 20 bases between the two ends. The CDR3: CANPTPGESSTDTQYF. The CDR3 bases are TGTGCCAACCCAACCCCGGGGGAGTCGAGCACAGATACGCAGTATTTT.